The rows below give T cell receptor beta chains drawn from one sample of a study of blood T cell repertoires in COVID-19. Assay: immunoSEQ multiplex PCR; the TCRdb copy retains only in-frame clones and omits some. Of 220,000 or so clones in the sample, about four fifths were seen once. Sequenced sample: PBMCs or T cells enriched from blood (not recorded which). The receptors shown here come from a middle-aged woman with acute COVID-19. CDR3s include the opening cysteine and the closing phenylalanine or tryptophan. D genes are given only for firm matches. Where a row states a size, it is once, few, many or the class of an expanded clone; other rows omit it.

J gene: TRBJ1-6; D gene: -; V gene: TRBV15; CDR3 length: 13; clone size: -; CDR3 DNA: TGTGCCACCAGCAGAGATATCAATTCACCCCTCCACTTT; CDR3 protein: CATSRDINSPLHF
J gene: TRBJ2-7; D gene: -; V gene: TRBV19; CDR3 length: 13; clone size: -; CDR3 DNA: TGTGCCAGTAGCGGGGCAGGGGTAGGGGAGCAGTACTTC; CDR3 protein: CASSGAGVGEQYF
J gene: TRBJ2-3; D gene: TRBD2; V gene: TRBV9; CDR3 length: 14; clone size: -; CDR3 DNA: TGTGCCAGCAGTAACCGGGGGGACACAGATACGCAGTATTTT; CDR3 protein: CASSNRGDTDTQYF
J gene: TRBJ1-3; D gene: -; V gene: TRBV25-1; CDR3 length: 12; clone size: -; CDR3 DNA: TGTGCCAGCAGTAGGACTGACAACACCATATATTTT; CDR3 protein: CASSRTDNTIYF
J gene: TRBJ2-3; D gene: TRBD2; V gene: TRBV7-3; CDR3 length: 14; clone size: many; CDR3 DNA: TGTGCCAGTGGGACTAGCGGGGGGGCAGATACGCAGTATTTT; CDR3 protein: CASGTSGGADTQYF
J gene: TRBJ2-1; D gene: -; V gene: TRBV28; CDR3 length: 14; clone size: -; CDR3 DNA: TGTGCCAGCACCTTCATGGCTAGCTACAATGAGCAGTTCTTC; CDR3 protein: CASTFMASYNEQFF
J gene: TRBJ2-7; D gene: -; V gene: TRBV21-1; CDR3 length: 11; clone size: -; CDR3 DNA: TGTGCCAGCAGCAAAGACCGTGGGCCGTACTTC; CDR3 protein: CASSKDRGPYF
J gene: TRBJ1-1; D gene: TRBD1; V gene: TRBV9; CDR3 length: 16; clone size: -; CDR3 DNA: TGTGCCAGCAGCGCCGGGACAGGCCTCATGAACACTGAAGCTTTCTTT; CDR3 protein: CASSAGTGLMNTEAFF
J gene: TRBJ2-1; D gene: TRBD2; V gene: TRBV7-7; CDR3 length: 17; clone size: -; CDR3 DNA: TGTGCCAGCAGCCTCCATGGACGGCGGGGGGGAGTAAATGAGCAGTTCTTC; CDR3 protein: CASSLHGRRGGVNEQFF
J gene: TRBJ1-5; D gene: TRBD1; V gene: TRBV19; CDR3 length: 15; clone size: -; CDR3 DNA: TGTGCCAGTAGAACCGGGACAGGGGGAAATCAGCCCCAGCATTTT; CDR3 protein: CASRTGTGGNQPQHF
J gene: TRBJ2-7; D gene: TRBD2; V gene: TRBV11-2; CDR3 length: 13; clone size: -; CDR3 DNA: TGTGCCGGCAGCCGTAACGGGAGGGGCGAGCAGTACTTC; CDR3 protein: CAGSRNGRGEQYF
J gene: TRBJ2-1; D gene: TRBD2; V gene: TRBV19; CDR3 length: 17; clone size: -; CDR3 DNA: TGTGCCAGTAGTATAAGGGGGACTAGCGGGAGTCGGAATGAGCAGTTCTTC; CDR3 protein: CASSIRGTSGSRNEQFF
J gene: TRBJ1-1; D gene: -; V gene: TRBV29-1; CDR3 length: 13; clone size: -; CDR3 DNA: TGCAGCGTTAACAGGGAAATGAACACTGAAGCTTTCTTT; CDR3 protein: CSVNREMNTEAFF
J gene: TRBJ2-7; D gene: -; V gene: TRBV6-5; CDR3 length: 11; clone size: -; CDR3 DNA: TGTGCCAGCAGTTACTACGGGTTGCAGTACTTC; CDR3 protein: CASSYYGLQYF
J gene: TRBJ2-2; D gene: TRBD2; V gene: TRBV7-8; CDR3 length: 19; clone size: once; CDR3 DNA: TGTGCCAGCAGGCTCACCTCTAGCGGGGGTTTCGCGAACACCGGGGAGCTGTTTTTT; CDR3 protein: CASRLTSSGGFANTGELFF
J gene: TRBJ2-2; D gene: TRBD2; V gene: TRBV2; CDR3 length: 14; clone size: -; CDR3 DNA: TGTGCCAGCGGTCGGACTAGCACCACCGGGGAGCTGTTTTTT; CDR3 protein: CASGRTSTTGELFF
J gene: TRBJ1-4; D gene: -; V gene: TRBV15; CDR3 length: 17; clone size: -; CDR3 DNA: TGTGCCACCAGCAGAGACAACCGAGTTGCAACTAATGAAAAACTGTTTTTT; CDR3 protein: CATSRDNRVATNEKLFF
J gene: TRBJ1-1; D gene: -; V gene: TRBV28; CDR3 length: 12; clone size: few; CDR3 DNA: TGTGCCAGCAGTTACCCGACAGGAAAGGCTTTCTTT; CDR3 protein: CASSYPTGKAFF
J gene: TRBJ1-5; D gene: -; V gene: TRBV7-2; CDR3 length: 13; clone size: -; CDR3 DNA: TGTGCCAGCAGCTATAGGGGCCAGCAGCCCCAGCATTTT; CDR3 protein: CASSYRGQQPQHF
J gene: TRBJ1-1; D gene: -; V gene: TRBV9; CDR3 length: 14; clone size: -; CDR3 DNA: TGTGCCAGCAGCGTAGGCTGGCAGGGCACTGAAGCTTTCTTT; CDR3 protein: CASSVGWQGTEAFF
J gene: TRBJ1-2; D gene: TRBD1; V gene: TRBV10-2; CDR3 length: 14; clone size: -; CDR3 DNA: TGCGCCAGCAGCGCCGGACAGGTTAACTATGGCTACACCTTC; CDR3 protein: CASSAGQVNYGYTF
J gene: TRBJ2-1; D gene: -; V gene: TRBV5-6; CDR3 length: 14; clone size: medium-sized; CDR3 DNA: TGTGCCAGCAGCCTAAACTATATCGGTAGTGAGCAGTTCTTC; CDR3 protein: CASSLNYIGSEQFF
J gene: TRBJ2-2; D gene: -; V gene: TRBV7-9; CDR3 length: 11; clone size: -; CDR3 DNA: TGTGCCAGCAGCTTAACTCGGGAGCTGTTTTTT; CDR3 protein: CASSLTRELFF
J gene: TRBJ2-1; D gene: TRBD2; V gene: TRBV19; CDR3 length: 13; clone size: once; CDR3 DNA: TGTGCCAGTAGAACTAGCGGAGACAATGAGCAGTTCTTC; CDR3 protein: CASRTSGDNEQFF
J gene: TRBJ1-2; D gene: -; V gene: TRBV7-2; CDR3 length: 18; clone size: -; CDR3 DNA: TGTGCCAGCAGTTTGGGGGCCTTCGGGGCATCGGCTAACTATGGCTACACCTTC; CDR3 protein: CASSLGAFGASANYGYTF
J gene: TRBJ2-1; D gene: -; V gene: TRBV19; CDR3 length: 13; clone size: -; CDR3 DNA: TGTGCCAGTAGTATTGGACTTCCCAATGAGCAGTTCTTC; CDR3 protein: CASSIGLPNEQFF
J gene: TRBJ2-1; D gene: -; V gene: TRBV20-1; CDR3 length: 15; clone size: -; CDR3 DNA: TGCAGTGCTAGTAACCTAGCTGATACCTACAATGAGCAGTTCTTC; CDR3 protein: CSASNLADTYNEQFF
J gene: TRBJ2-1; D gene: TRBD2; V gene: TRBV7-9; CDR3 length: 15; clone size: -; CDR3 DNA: TGTGCCAGCAGCTCCTGGACTAGCGGGCACAATGAGCAGTTCTTC; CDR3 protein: CASSSWTSGHNEQFF
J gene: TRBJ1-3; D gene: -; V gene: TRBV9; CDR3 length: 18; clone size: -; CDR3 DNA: TGTGCCAGCAGCCCCTTGTCAGGCCTGACCCCCTCTGGAAACACCATATATTTT; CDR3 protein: CASSPLSGLTPSGNTIYF
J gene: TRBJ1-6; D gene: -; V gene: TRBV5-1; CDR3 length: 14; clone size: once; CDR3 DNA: TGCGCCAGCAGCTTGGGCAGGGCGGATTCACCCCTCCACTTT; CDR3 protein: CASSLGRADSPLHF
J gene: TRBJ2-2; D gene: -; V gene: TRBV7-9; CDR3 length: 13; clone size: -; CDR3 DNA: TGTGCCAGCAGCTGGGGGGTTGGCGGGGAGCTGTTTTTT; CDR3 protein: CASSWGVGGELFF
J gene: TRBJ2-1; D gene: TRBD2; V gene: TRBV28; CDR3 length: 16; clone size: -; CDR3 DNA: TGTGCCAGCAGGGCGACGGGACTAACGGGGATTCATGAGCAGTTCTTC; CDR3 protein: CASRATGLTGIHEQFF
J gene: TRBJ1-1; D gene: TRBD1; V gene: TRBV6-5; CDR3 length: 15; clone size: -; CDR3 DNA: TGTGCCAGCAGTTACCTGGACAGGGTTAACACTGAAGCTTTCTTT; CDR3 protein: CASSYLDRVNTEAFF
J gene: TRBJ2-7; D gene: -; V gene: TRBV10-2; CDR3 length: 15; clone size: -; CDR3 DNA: TGCGCCAGCAGGACTCTCGGAGGCGGGAACTACGAGCAGTACTTC; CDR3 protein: CASRTLGGGNYEQYF
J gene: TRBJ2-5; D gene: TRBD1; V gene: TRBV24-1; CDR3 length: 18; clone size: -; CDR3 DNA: TGTGCCACCAGTGATGTCCTGGGGACAGGCTCTGAACAAGAGACCCAGTACTTC; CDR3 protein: CATSDVLGTGSEQETQYF
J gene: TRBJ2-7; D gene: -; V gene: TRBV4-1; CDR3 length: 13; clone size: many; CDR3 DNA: TGCGCCAGCAGCCAAGATCCAGCAGGCGAGCAGTACTTC; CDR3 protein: CASSQDPAGEQYF
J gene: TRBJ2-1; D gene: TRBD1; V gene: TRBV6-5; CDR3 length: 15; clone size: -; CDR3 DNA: TGTGCCAGCAGGGGACAGTCCCTTTCCTACAATGAGCAGTTCTTC; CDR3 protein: CASRGQSLSYNEQFF
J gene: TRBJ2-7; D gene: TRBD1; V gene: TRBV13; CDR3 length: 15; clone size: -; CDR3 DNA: TGTGCCAGCAGCCCCTACAGGGGTTGGGCCTGCGAGCAGTACTTC; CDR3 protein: CASSPYRGWACEQYF
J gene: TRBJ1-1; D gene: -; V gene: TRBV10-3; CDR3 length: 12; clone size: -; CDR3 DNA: TGTGCCATCAGTGAGTCTGGGACAGAAGCTTTCTTT; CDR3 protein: CAISESGTEAFF
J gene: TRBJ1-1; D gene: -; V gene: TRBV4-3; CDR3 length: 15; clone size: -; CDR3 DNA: TGCGCCAGCAGCCAATCCCAGGCCCTGAACACTGAAGCTTTCTTT; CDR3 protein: CASSQSQALNTEAFF
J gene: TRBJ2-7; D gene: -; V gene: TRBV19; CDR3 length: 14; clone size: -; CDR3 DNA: TGTGCCAGTAGTATAGGAATGGGGGACTCTCCGCAGTACTTC; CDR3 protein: CASSIGMGDSPQYF
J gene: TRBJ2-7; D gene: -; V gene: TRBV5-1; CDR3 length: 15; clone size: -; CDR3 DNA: TGCGCCAGCAGCTTGGAAGTCCCAGGGTTAGACGAGCAGTACTTC; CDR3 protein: CASSLEVPGLDEQYF
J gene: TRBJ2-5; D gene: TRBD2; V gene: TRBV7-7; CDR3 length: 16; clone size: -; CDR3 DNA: TGTGCCAGCAGCTTAGCGCGGGCTAGCGGGAGAGAGACCCAGTACTTC; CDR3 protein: CASSLARASGRETQYF
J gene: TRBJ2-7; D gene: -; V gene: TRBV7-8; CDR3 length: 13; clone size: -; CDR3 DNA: TGTGCCAGCAGCCGGGGGAGCTCCTACGAGCAGTACTTC; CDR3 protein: CASSRGSSYEQYF
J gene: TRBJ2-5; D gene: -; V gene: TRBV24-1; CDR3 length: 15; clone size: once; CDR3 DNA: TGTGCCACCAGTGGGGGTGGGGAGTACCAAGAGACCCAGTACTTC; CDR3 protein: CATSGGGEYQETQYF
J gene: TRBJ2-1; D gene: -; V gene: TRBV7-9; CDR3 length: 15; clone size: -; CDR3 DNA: TGTGCCAGCAGCTTAGAGGGACTCCTGTACAATGAGCAGTTCTTC; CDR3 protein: CASSLEGLLYNEQFF
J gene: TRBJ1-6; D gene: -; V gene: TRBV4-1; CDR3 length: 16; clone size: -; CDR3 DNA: TGCGCCAGCAGCCAAGATACCCGGGTCTATAATTCACCCCTCCACTTT; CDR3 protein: CASSQDTRVYNSPLHF
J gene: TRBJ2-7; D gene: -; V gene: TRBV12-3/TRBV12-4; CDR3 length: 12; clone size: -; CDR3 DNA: TGTGCCAGCAGTCTTATAGCCTACGAGCAGTACTTC; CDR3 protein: CASSLIAYEQYF
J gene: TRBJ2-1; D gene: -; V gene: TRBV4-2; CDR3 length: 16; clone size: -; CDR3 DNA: TGTGCCAGCAGCCAAGAAACCGGGACTCCCTACAATGAGCAGTTCTTC; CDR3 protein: CASSQETGTPYNEQFF
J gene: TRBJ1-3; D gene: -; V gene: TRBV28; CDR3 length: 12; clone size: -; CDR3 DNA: TGTGCCAGCAGTTTGCGGGGGAACACCATATATTTT; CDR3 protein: CASSLRGNTIYF
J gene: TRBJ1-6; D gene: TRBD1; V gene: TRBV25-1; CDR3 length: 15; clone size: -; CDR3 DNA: TGTGCCAGCAGTGAAACCGGGACAGGGAGTGCACCCCTCCACTTT; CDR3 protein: CASSETGTGSAPLHF
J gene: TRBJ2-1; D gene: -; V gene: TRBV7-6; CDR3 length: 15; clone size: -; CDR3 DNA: TGTGCCAGCAGCCCCGGGCTAGCGCTATACAATGAGCAGTTCTTC; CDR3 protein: CASSPGLALYNEQFF
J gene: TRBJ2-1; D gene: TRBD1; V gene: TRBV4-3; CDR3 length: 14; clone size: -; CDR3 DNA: TGCGCCAGCAGCCAGGAGACAGGGCATTGGGAGCAGTTCTTC; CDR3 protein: CASSQETGHWEQFF
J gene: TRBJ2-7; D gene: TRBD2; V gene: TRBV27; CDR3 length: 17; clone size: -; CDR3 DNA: TGTGCCATCCCTCCCTCCCCAACAGCGGGAGGGCCGTACGAGCAGTACTTC; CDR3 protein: CAIPPSPTAGGPYEQYF
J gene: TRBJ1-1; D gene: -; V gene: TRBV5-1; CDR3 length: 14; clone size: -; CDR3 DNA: TGCGCCAGCAGCTTGGCTGGGGGGTCCGCTTTAGCTTTCTTT; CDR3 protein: CASSLAGGSALAFF
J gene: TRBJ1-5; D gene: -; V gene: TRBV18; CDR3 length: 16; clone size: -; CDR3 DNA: TGTGCCAGCTCACCCGAAGGGGTCGTGGGCAATCAGCCCCAGCATTTT; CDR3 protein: CASSPEGVVGNQPQHF
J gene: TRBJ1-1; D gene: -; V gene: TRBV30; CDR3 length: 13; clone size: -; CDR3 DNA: TGTGCCGGAGGGGCTTTGCTGAACACTGAAGCTTTCTTT; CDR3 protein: CAGGALLNTEAFF